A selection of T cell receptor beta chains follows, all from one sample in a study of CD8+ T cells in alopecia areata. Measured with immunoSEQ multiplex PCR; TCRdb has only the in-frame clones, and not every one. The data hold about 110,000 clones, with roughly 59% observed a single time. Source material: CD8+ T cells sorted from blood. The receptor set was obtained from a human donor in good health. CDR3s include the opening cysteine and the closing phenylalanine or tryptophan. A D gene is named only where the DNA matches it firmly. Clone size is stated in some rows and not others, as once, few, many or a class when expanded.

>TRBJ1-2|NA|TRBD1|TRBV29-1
TGCAGCGTCGCCGAAACAGGGGTCCGACCTGGCTACACCTTC
CSVAETGVRPGYTF
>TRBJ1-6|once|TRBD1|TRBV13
TGTGCCAGCAGCTTAAGGCGGGAGGCGGGACAGTATTCACCCCTCCACTTT
CASSLRREAGQYSPLHF
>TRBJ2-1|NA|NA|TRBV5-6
TGTGCCAGCAGCTTTGGGGGGTATTACAATGAGCAGTTCTTC
CASSFGGYYNEQFF
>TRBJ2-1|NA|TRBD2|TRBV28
TGTGCCAGCAGTCCAAGACTAGCGGGGGGCCCGTTCAATGAGCAGTTCTTC
CASSPRLAGGPFNEQFF
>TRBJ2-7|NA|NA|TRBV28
TGTGCCAGCAGTTTTCCCACATCCTACGAGCAGTACTTC
CASSFPTSYEQYF
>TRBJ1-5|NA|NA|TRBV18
TGTGCCAGCTCACCCCGACAGAGCAATCAGCCCCAGCATTTT
CASSPRQSNQPQHF
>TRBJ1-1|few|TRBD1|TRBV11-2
TGTGCCAGCAGCTTCCACGGGACAGGGCTTTTTGAAGCTTTCTTT
CASSFHGTGLFEAFF
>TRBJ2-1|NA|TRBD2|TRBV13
TGTGCCAGCAGCTCCTGGCCGGCTAGCGGGGTCACAAACAATGAGCAGTTCTTC
CASSSWPASGVTNNEQFF
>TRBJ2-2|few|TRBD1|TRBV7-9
TGTGCCAGCAGCTCGGACAGGCCGAACACCGGGGAGCTGTTTTTT
CASSSDRPNTGELFF
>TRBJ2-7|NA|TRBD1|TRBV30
TGTGCCCGGAGCGTACAGGGGGTAAATTGCGAGCAGTACTTC
CARSVQGVNCEQYF
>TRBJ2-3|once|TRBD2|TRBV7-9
TGTGCCAGCAGCTCGACTAGCGGGGAACACACAGATACGCAGTATTTT
CASSSTSGEHTDTQYF
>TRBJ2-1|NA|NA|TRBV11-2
TGTGCCAGCAGCTTATCTCTGGCAGGGAGCAATGAGCAGTTCTTC
CASSLSLAGSNEQFF
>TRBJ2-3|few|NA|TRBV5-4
TGTGCCAGCAGCTTGGGGTCGGGGCCGCAGTATTTT
CASSLGSGPQYF
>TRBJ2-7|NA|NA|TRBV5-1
TGCGCCAGCAGCTTGGGCCTGAGAGGGGCGCAGGAGTACGAGCAGTACTTC
CASSLGLRGAQEYEQYF
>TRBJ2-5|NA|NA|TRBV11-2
TGTGCCAGCAGCTTAGAATATAGAGCCGAAGAGACCCAGTACTTC
CASSLEYRAEETQYF
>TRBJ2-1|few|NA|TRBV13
TGTGCCAGCAGCATCGCGGGATACAATGAGCAGTTCTTC
CASSIAGYNEQFF
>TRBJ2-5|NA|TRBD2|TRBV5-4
TGTGCCAGCAGCCAGCTAGGACTAGCGGGGGAAGAGACCCAGTACTTC
CASSQLGLAGEETQYF